The 27 T cell receptor beta chains below all came from one sample that was sequenced in a study of CD8+CD57+ T cells in acquired aplastic anemia. An expansion of CD8+CD57+ cells by flow cytometry had been shown in patients chosen for sequencing. Genomic DNA templated the TCR beta VDJ and CDR3 profiling. TCRdb redid the calling of the reads with MiXCR, one entry per CDR3 protein. The table lists about 190,000 distinct CDR3 sequences, 40% to 50% of them singletons. Sequencing input: sorted CD4+, CD8+, or CD8+CD57+ T cells (not recorded which) from PBMCs. All receptors derive from a human donor with aplastic anemia.

This chain links TRBV7-9 with TRBJ1-2; D is unclear. Between the trimmed V and J ends, which lost 5 bases and 2 bases, there was a span of 9 bases. The CDR3 has 13 residues. Germline V gene data show CDR1 as SEHNR and CDR2 as FQNEAQ (reference sequence). This CDR3 is CASSGPGNYGYTF. The CDR3 nucleotides are TGTGCCAGCAGCGGACCGGGCAACTATGGCTACACCTTC.

A remark on this clonotype: A much larger clone differs from this one at a single base, so this may be a read error. The chain combines TRBV5-4 with TRBJ1-1; 9 bases fit TRBD1. CDR3 length equals 15 residues. Germline-derived CDR1 and CDR2 are SGHNT and YYREEE (reference sequence). CDR3 DNA sequence: TGTGCCTGCAGCTTGGATGGGACAGGGTCCACTGAAGCTTTCTTT. Its translation is CACSLDGTGSTEAFF.

This clonotype appeared a few times. The chain is built from TRBV10-3 and TRBJ2-7, with D possibly being TRBD1 (5 bases). V was clipped by 7 bases and J by 1 base, with 11 bases between them. The CDR3 is 13 residues long. The germline CDR1 and CDR2 sequences are ENHRY and SYGVKD. The CDR3 DNA is TGTGCCATCAACAAAGACAGATCCTACGAGCAGTACTTC. Its protein product is CAINKDRSYEQYF.

V usage is TRBV29-1 and J usage is TRBJ1-1, with D tentatively TRBD1 (6 bases). Deletions cut 6 bases from V and 1 base from J, with 9 bases between. There are 12 residues in the CDR3. The germline CDR1 and CDR2 sequences are SQVTM and ANQGSEA. Here the CDR3 DNA reads TGCAGCGTAAACAGGGCGAACACTGAAGCTTTCTTT. Residues: CSVNRANTEAFF.

The rearrangement joins TRBV15 to TRBJ2-5; TRBD2 agrees at 8 bases. The CDR3 sequence is 17 residues long. V lost 4 bases to trimming and J lost 5 bases; unmatched junction nucleotides: 15. Germline CDR1 is LNHNV and CDR2 is YYDKDF (reference sequence). Here the CDR3 DNA reads TGTGCCACCAGCATTATGGACGGGAGGGCCTCATACGAGACCCAGTACTTC. The encoded protein is CATSIMDGRASYETQYF. The full variable domain, completed using reference TRBV15 and TRBJ2-5, is DAMVIQNPRYQVTQFGKPVTLSCSQTLNHNVMYWYQQKSSQAPKLLFHYYDKDFNNEADTPDNFQSRRPNTSFCFLDIRSPGLGDTAMYLCATSIMDGRASYETQYFGPGTRLLVL.

The V call is TRBV25-1, the J call TRBJ1-6; D remains unclear. The CDR3 contains 13 residues. V lost 6 bases and J 10 bases, leaving 13 bases between the germline ends. The V gene's germline CDR1 is MGHDK and CDR2 SYGVNS. CDR3 in amino acids: CASRRMGLSPLHF. The CDR3 nucleotides read TGTGCCAGCAGAAGAATGGGGTTGTCACCCCTCCACTTT.

This clonotype has at least ten counts. V is TRBV9 and J is TRBJ1-1; D call uncertain. CDR1 and CDR2 from the germline V gene are SGDLS and YYNGEE. The V end was cut by 0 bases, the J end by 1 base, with 10 bases between. This CDR3 region has 15 residues. The CDR3 DNA reads as TGTGCCAGCAGCGTAGGGTCACCTAGGAACACTGAAGCTTTCTTT. Its protein is CASSVGSPRNTEAFF.

This clonotype has at least ten counts. The rearrangement links TRBV13 to TRBJ2-3; no clear D gene. Trimming shortened V by 2 bases and J by 3 bases, and 6 bases separated the two germline ends. Germline V lookup: CDR1 PRHDT, CDR2 FYEKMQ (reference sequence). This CDR3 has 13 residues. As DNA, the CDR3 is TGTGCCAGCAGCTTAATCTCGACAGATACGCAGTATTTT. It codes for CASSLISTDTQYF. Together with reference TRBV13 and TRBJ2-3, the CDR3 gives the full variable domain: AAGVIQSPRHLIKEKRETATLKCYPIPRHDTVYWYQQGPGQDPQFLISFYEKMQSDKGSIPDRFSAQQFSDYHSELNMSSLELGDSALYFCASSLISTDTQYFGPGTRLTVL.

This clonotype has ten or more counts. The J gene is TRBJ2-3, the V gene TRBV19; D ambiguous. This CDR3 is built from 14 residues. Germline assignment: CDR1 LNHDA and CDR2 SQIVND (reference sequence). The V gene lost 5 bases and the J gene lost 3 bases, with 12 bases spanning the gap. CDR3 loop: CASSWWVGTDTQYF. The CDR3 nucleotides are TGTGCCAGTAGTTGGTGGGTCGGAACAGATACGCAGTATTTT.

The chain recombines TRBV27 with TRBJ1-3; 7 nucleotides agree with TRBD1. This CDR3 is built from 16 residues. The germline V gene has CDR1 MNHEY and CDR2 SMNVEV (reference sequence). The CDR3 region has the DNA TGTGGGCTTAGACAGGGACCCTTATCCTCTGGAAACACCATATATTTT. Encoded protein: CGLRQGPLSSGNTIYF.

This clonotype was counted at least ten times. The V and J genes are TRBV6-6 and TRBJ1-3; D remains unclear. The length of the CDR3 is 12 residues. V was trimmed by 6 bases and J by 3 bases, leaving 6 bases between them. CDR1 is MNHNY and CDR2 is SVGAGI in the germline V gene (reference sequence). The CDR3 protein is CASRDVGNTIYF. CDR3 coding DNA: TGTGCCAGCAGGGATGTTGGAAACACCATATATTTT.

V and J are TRBV14 and TRBJ1-1; D ambiguous. Trimming took off 3 bases at V and 6 bases at J, with 8 bases between the two ends. The V gene's germline CDR1 is SGHDN and CDR2 FVKESK. The CDR3 runs 12 residues. In nucleotides, the CDR3 is TGTGCCAGCAGCCACTACCCTCCTGAAGCTTTCTTT. Translated: CASSHYPPEAFF.

This clonotype was recorded many times. The chain is built from TRBV5-1 and TRBJ1-1; 8 bases line up with TRBD1. The V gene's germline CDR1 is SGHRS and CDR2 YFSETQ. V shed 1 base and J 2 bases; nucleotides not matched to a gene: 4. The CDR3 is 15 residues long. CDR3: CASSLRTGINTEAFF. The CDR3 region has the DNA TGCGCCAGCAGCTTGCGGACAGGGATTAACACTGAAGCTTTCTTT.

With regard to this clonotype: A read error is likely, as this CDR3 ends without the conserved phenylalanine or tryptophan. The V call is TRBV19, the J call TRBJ2-5, with 11 nucleotides matching TRBD2. The CDR3 consists of 16 residues. The ends lost 6 bases at V and 5 bases at J; junction bases unmatched: 11. Germline V gene lookup returns CDR1 LNHDA and CDR2 SQIVND (reference sequence). CDR3 nucleotide sequence: TGTGCCAGTAGCTCCCATAGCGGGGGGGCCTGGGAGACCCAGTACCTC. This codes for CASSSHSGGAWETQYL.

V and J are TRBV20-1 and TRBJ2-7, with 8 bases fitting TRBD1. Trimming at V came to 4 bases and at J to 2 bases, leaving 4 bases not matched to a gene. The germline CDR1 and CDR2 sequences are DFQATT and SNEGSKA (reference sequence). The CDR3 length is 13 residues. CDR3 sequence reads: CSATRTGTYEQYF. CDR3 sequence (DNA): TGCAGTGCTACAAGGACAGGGACCTACGAGCAGTACTTC.

This clonotype was observed many times. The chain combines TRBV5-4 with TRBJ1-1; perhaps TRBD1 as D (5 bases). Trimming took off 2 bases at V and 1 base at J, with 12 bases between the two ends. CDR1 and CDR2 (germline): SGHNT, YYREEE (reference sequence). This CDR3 comprises 15 residues. The CDR3 spells CASSLGGARNTEAFF. DNA of the CDR3: TGTGCCAGCAGCTTAGGTGGGGCCCGGAACACTGAAGCTTTCTTT.

There are many counts of this clonotype. The V and J genes are TRBV5-6 and TRBJ1-1; D uncertain. With 4 bases removed from V and 0 bases from J, the gap between germline ends came to 13 bases. Germline V gene data show CDR1 as SGHDT and CDR2 as YYEEEE. There are 15 residues in the CDR3. The CDR3 region has the DNA TGTGCCAGCAGCCTCCCTTCTGGGGTGAACACTGAAGCTTTCTTT. Residues: CASSLPSGVNTEAFF.

The chain has TRBV5-1 and TRBJ1-2, with 8 positions matching TRBD1. From germline, CDR1 is SGHRS and CDR2 YFSETQ. There are 14 residues in the CDR3. The ends lost 0 bases at V and 6 bases at J; junction bases unmatched: 4. The CDR3 here is CASSLVQGADGYTF. CDR3 bases: TGCGCCAGCAGCTTGGTGCAGGGGGCCGATGGCTACACCTTC.

The chain has TRBV10-3 and TRBJ1-4; D may be TRBD1 (6 bases). CDR3 length: 18 amino acids. V lost 4 bases to trimming and J lost 0 bases, with 18 bases between them. Germline V lookup: CDR1 ENHRY, CDR2 SYGVKD. In DNA, the CDR3 is TGTGCCATCAGTGTAAGATTGGGACACCGGACAACTAATGAAAAACTGTTTTTT. It yields the protein CAISVRLGHRTTNEKLFF.

Remarks on this clonotype: The junction shows a germline mismatch at one end, possibly a read error. This rearrangement joins TRBV2 to TRBJ2-7; 16 nucleotides agree with TRBD2. The CDR3 extends over 14 amino acids. The germline V gene encodes CDR1 SNHLY and CDR2 FYNNEI. DNA for the CDR3: TGTGCCAGCCAGGGACTAGCGGGAGGGAACGAGCAGGACTTC. It yields the protein CASQGLAGGNEQDF.

V usage is TRBV25-1 and J usage is TRBJ2-7, with 15 positions matching TRBD2. The trim removed 4 bases at V and 2 bases at J, leaving 3 bases unmatched. There are 16 residues in the CDR3. The germline CDR1 and CDR2 sequences are MGHDK and SYGVNS. The CDR3 DNA follows: TGTGCCAGCAGTGCAGGACTAGCGGGAGGGCCCTACGAGCAGTACTTC. Protein: CASSAGLAGGPYEQYF.

The chain recombines TRBV20-1 with TRBJ2-5; possibly TRBD2 for D (6 bases). V lost 6 bases to trimming and J lost 0 bases, with 11 bases between them. The CDR3 consists of 13 residues. The germline V gene has CDR1 DFQATT and CDR2 SNEGSKA (reference sequence). The CDR3 loop is CSASRGYQETQYF. DNA for the CDR3: TGCAGTGCAAGCCGGGGGTACCAAGAGACCCAGTACTTC.

This chain joins TRBV15 and TRBJ2-7; D is unclear. This CDR3 spans 12 amino acids. With 1 base removed from V and 7 bases from J, the gap between germline ends came to 8 bases. Germline loops: CDR1 LNHNV, CDR2 YYDKDF (reference sequence). The CDR3 DNA sequence: TGTGCCACCAGCAGAGGATCGAGAGAGCAGTACTTC. Translated: CATSRGSREQYF. Full variable domain (remainder filled in from reference TRBV15 and TRBJ2-7): DAMVIQNPRYQVTQFGKPVTLSCSQTLNHNVMYWYQQKSSQAPKLLFHYYDKDFNNEADTPDNFQSRRPNTSFCFLDIRSPGLGDTAMYLCATSRGSREQYFGPGTRLTVT.

V gene TRBV19 combines with J gene TRBJ1-2; a possible D gene is TRBD1 (5 bases). Trimming took 5 bases from V and 5 from J, leaving 9 bases between them. CDR3 length: 12 amino acids. The germline V gene has CDR1 LNHDA and CDR2 SQIVND (reference sequence). This CDR3 is CASSQQVYGYTF. The CDR3 nucleotides are TGTGCCAGTAGTCAACAGGTATATGGCTACACCTTC.

At least ten counts were recorded for this clonotype. The chain combines TRBV5-8 with TRBJ2-7, with D possibly TRBD2 on 5 matching bases. CDR3 length: 14 amino acids. Germline V gene lookup returns CDR1 SGHTS and CDR2 YDEGEE. Between the trimmed V and J ends, which lost 0 bases and 2 bases, there was a span of 9 bases. In nucleotides, the CDR3 is TGTGCCAGCAGCTTGGTGGGAGCGCCCTACGAGCAGTACTTC. Its translation: CASSLVGAPYEQYF.

V gene TRBV6-1 combines with J gene TRBJ1-2, with D unresolved. The CDR3 has 13 amino acids. Germline V CDR1 and CDR2: MNHNS, SASEGT. Trimming removed 7 bases at V and 0 bases at J, with 9 bases between. CDR3 sequence reads: CASTATTNYGYTF. In DNA form, the CDR3 reads TGTGCCAGCACAGCCACAACTAACTATGGCTACACCTTC.

This clonotype came up many times. The CDR3: CASSVEQPYEQYF. In DNA form, the CDR3 reads TGTGCCAGCAGCGTAGAACAACCCTACGAGCAGTACTTC. The chain has TRBV9 and TRBJ2-7; no clear D. The CDR3 runs to 13 residues. V was shortened by 0 bases and J by 2 bases, with 6 bases between the two germline ends. The germline gives CDR1 SGDLS, CDR2 YYNGEE.